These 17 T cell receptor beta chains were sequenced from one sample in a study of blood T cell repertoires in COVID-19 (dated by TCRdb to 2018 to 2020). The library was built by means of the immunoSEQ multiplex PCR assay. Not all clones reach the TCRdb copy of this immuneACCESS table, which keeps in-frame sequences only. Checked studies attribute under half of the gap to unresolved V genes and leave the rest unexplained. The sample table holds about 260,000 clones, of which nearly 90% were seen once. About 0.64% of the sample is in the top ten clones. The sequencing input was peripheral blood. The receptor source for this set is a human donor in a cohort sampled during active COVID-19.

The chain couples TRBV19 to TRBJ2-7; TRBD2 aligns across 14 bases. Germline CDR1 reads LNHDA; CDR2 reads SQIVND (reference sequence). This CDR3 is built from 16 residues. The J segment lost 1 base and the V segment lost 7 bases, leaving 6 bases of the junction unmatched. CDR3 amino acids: CASMGLAGDGSYEQYF. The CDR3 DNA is TGTGCCAGTATGGGACTAGCGGGAGACGGTTCCTACGAGCAGTACTTC.

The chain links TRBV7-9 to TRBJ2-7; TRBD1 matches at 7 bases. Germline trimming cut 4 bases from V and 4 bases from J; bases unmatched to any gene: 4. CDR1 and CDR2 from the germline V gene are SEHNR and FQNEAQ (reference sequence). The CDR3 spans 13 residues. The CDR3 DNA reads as TGTGCCAGCAGCTACGGGACAGATTACGAGCAGTACTTC. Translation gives CASSYGTDYEQYF.

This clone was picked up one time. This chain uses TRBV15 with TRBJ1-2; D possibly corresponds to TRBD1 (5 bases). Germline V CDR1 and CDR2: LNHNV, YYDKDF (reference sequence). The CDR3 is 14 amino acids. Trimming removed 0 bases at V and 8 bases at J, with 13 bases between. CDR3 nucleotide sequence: TGTGCCACCAGCAGAGAGACGGGACTTGGGGGCTACACCTTC. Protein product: CATSRETGLGGYTF.

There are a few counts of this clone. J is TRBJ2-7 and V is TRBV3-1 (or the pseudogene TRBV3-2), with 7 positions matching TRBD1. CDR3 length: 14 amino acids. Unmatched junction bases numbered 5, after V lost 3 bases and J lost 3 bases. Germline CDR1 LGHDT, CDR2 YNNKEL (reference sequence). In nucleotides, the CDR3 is TGTGCCAGCAGCCAGGTGCCAGGGGGCTACGAGCAGTACTTC. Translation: CASSQVPGGYEQYF.

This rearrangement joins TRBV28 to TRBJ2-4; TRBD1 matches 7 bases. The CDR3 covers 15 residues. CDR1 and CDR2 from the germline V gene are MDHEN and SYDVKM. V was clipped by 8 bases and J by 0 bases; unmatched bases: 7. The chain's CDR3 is CASSTGILAKNIQYF. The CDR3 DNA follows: TGTGCCAGCTCGACAGGGATCCTAGCCAAAAACATTCAGTACTTC.

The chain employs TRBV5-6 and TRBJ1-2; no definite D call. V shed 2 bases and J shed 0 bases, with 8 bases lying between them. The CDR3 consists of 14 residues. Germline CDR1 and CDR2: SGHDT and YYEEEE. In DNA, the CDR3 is TGTGCCAGCAGCTTCGGAGGGCCTAACTATGGCTACACCTTC. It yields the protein CASSFGGPNYGYTF.

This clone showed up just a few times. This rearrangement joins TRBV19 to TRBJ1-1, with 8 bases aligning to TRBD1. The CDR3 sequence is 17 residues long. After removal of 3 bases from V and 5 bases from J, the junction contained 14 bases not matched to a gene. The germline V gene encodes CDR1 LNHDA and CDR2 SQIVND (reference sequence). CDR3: CASSIGTGGRLRTEAFF. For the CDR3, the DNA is TGTGCCAGTAGTATCGGCACAGGGGGACGGCTTCGGACTGAAGCTTTCTTT.

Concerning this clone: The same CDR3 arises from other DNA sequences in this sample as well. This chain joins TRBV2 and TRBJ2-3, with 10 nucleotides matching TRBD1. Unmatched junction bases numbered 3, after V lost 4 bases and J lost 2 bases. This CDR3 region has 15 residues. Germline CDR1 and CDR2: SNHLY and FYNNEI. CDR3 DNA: TGTGCCAGCAGTGGGGACAGGGGCCTCACAGATACGCAGTATTTT. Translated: CASSGDRGLTDTQYF.

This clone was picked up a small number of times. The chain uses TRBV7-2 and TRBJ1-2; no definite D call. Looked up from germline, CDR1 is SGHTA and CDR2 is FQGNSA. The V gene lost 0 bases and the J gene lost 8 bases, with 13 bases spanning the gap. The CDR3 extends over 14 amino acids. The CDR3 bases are TGTGCCAGCAGCTTAGCGCAACGAGTTGTAGGCTACACCTTC. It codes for CASSLAQRVVGYTF.

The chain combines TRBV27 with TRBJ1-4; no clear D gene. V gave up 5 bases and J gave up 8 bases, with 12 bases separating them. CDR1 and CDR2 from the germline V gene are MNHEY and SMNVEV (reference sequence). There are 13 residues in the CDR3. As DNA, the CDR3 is TGTGCCAGCAGTGTCCTACGCGGGGAAAAACTGTTTTTT. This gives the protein CASSVLRGEKLFF.

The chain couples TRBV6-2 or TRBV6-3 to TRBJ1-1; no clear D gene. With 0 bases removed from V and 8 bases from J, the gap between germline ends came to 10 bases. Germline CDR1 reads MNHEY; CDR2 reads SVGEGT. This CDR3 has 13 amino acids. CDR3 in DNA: TGTGCCAGCAGTTACTCAAAGCCGCTCGAAGCTTTCTTT. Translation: CASSYSKPLEAFF.

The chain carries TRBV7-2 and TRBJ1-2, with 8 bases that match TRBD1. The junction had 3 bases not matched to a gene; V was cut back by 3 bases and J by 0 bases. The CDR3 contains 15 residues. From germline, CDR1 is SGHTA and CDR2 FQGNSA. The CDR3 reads CASSFLQGANYGYTF. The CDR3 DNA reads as TGTGCCAGCAGCTTCCTACAGGGGGCTAACTATGGCTACACCTTC.

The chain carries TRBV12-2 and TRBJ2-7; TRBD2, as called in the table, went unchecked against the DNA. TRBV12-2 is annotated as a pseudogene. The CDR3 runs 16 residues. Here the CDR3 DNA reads TGTGCAAGTCGCTTAGAGGCTAGCGGGCGAACCTACGAGCAGTACTTC. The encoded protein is CASRLEASGRTYEQYF.

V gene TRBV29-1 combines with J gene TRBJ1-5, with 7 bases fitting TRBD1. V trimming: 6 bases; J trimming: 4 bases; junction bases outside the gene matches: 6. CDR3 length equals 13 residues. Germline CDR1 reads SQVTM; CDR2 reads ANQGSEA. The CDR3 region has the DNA TGCAGCGTCGAATCGGGACAGAATCAGCCCCAGCATTTT. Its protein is CSVESGQNQPQHF.

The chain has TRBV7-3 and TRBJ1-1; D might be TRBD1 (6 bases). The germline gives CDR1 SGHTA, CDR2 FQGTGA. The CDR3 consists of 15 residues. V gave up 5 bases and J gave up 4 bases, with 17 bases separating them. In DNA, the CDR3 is TGTGCCAGCAGCCCAGACGGGGGGGCTTTCACTGAAGCTTTCTTT. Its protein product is CASSPDGGAFTEAFF.

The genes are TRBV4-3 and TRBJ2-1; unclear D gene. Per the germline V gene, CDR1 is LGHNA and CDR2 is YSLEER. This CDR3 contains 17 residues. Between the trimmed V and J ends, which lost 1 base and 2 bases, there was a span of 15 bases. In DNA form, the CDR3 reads TGCGCCAGCAGCCAAGTGGAGACTGCACCTCCCTACAATGAGCAGTTCTTC. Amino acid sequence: CASSQVETAPPYNEQFF.

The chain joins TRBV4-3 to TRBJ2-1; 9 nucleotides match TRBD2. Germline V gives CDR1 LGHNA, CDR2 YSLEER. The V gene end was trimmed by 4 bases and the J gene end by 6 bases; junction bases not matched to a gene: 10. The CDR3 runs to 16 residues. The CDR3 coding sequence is TGCGCCAGCAGCCGCTTGGGGGATAGCGGGGGCAATGAGCAGTTCTTC. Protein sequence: CASSRLGDSGGNEQFF.